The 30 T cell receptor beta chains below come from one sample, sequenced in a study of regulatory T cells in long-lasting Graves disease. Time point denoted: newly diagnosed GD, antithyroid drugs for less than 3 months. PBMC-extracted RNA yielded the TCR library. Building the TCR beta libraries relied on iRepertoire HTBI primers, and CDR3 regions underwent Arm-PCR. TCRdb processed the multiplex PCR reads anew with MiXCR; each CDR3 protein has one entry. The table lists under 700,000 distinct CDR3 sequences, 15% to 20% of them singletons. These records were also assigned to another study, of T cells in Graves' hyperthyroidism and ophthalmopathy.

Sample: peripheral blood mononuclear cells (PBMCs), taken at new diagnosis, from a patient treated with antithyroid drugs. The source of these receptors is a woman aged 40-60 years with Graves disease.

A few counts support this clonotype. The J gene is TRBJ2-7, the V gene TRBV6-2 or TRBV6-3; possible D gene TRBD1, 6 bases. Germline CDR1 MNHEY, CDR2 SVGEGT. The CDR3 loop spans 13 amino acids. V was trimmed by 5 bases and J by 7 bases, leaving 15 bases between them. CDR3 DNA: TGTGCCAGCAGTACCGGGACAAGGGAGGAGCAGTACTTC. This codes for CASSTGTREEQYF.

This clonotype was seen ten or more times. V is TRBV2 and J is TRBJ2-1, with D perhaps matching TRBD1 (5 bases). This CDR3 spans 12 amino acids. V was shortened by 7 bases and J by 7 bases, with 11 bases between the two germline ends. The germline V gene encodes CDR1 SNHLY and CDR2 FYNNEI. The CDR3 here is CASNEPGNEQFF. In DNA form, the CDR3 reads TGTGCCAGCAACGAGCCAGGGAATGAGCAGTTCTTC.

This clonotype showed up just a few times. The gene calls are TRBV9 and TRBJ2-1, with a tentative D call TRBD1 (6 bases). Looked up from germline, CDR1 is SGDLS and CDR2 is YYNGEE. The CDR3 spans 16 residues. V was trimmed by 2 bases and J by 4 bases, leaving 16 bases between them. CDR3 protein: CASSVLGQRNYNEQFF. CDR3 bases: TGTGCCAGCAGCGTCCTCGGACAGCGCAATTACAATGAGCAGTTCTTC. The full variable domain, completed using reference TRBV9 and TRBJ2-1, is DSGVTQTPKHLITATGQRVTLRCSPRSGDLSVYWYQQSLDQGLQFLIQYYNGEERAKGNILERFSAQQFPDLHSELNLSSLELGDSALYFCASSVLGQRNYNEQFFGPGTRLTVL.

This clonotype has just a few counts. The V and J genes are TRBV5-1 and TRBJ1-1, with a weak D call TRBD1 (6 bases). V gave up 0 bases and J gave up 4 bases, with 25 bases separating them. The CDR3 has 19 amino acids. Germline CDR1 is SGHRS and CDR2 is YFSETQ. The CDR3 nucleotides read TGCGCCAGCAGCTTGGCCTCGGCGAACAGGCACGGGGGGGCCACTGAAGCTTTCTTT. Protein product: CASSLASANRHGGATEAFF.

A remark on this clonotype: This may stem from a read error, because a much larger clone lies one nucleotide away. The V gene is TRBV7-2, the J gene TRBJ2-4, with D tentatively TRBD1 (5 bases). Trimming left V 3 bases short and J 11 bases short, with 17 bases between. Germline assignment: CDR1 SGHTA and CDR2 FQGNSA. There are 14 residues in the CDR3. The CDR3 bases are TGTGCCAGCAGCTTTGGCAGGGTTGATGGGTTTCAGTACTTC. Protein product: CASSFGRVDGFQYF. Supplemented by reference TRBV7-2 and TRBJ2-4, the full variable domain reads GAGVSQSPSNKVTEKGKDVELRCDPISGHTALYWYRQSLGQGLEFLIYFQGNSAPDKSGLPSDRFSAERTGGSVSTLTIQRTQQEDSAVYLCASSFGRVDGFQYFGAGTRLSVL.

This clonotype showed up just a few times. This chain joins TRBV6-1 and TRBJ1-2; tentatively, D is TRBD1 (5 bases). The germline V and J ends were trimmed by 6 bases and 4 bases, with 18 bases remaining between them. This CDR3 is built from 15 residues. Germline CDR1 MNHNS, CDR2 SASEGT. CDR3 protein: CASRLGEGTLYGYTF. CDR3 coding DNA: TGTGCCAGCAGGCTGGGGGAGGGGACTCTCTATGGCTACACCTTC.

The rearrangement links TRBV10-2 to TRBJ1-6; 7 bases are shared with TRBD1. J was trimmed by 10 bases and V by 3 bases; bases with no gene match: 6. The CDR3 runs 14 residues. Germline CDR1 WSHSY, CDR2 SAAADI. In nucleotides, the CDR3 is TGCGCCAGCAGTGACCGACAGGGCATCTCACCCCTCCACTTT. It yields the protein CASSDRQGISPLHF.

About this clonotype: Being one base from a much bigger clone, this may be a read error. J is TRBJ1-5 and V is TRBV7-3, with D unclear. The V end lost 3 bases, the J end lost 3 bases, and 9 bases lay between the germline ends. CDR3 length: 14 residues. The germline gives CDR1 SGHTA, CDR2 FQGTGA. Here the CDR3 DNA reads TGTGCCAGCAGCTTTGGTCGGTTCAATCAGCCCCAGCATTTT. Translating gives CASSFGRFNQPQHF.

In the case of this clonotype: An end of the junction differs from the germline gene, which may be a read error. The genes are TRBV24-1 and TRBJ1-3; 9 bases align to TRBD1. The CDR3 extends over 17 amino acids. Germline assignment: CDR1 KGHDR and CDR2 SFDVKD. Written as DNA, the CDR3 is TGTGCCACCAGTGATTTACTACAGGGGGCTTCTGGAAGCACCATATATTTT. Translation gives CATSDLLQGASGSTIYF.

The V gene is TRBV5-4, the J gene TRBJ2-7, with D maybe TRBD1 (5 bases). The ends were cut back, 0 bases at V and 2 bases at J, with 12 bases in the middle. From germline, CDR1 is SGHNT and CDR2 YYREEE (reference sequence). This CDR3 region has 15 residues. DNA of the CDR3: TGTGCCAGCAGCTTGGTACCAGGGAACACCTACGAGCAGTACTTC. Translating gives CASSLVPGNTYEQYF.

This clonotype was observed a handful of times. For the CDR3, the DNA is TGTGCCAGCAGTGAAGGGCGGACAACGAATCAGCCCCAGCATTTT. Protein sequence: CASSEGRTTNQPQHF. This chain joins TRBV25-1 and TRBJ1-5; a possible D gene is TRBD1 (5 bases). Trimming pared 2 bases from V and 4 bases from J, leaving 12 bases between. CDR1 and CDR2 (germline): MGHDK, SYGVNS. The CDR3 totals 15 residues.

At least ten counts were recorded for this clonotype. For the CDR3, the DNA is TGTGCCAGCAGCTCGACGGGGACAGAAACCTACAATGAGCAGTTCTTC. This sequence encodes CASSSTGTETYNEQFF. The rearrangement joins TRBV11-2 to TRBJ2-1, with 7 bases fitting TRBD1. CDR3 length: 16 residues. The V gene's germline CDR1 is SGHAT and CDR2 FQNNGV. Trimming at V came to 4 bases and at J to 2 bases, leaving 8 bases not matched to a gene.

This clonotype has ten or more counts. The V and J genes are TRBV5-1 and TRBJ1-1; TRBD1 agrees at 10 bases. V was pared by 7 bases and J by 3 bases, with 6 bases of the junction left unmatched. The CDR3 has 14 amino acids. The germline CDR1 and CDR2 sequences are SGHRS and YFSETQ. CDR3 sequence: CASGSGTGDTEAFF. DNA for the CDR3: TGCGCCAGCGGTTCCGGGACAGGGGACACTGAAGCTTTCTTT.

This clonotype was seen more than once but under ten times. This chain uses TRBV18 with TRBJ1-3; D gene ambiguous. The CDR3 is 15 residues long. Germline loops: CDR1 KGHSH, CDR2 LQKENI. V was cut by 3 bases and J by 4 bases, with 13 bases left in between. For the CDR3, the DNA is TGTGCCAGCTCACCCATGCCGGGGAGCGGAAACACCATATATTTT. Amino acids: CASSPMPGSGNTIYF.

The CDR3 region is CASSDDLDNKNIQYF. Written as DNA, the CDR3 is TGTGCCAGCAGTGACGATCTGGACAACAAAAACATTCAGTACTTC. J is TRBJ2-4 and V is TRBV2, with a possible D match to TRBD1 (5 bases). CDR3 length: 15 residues. V gave up 3 bases and J gave up 3 bases, with 12 bases separating them. Germline CDR1 reads SNHLY; CDR2 reads FYNNEI.

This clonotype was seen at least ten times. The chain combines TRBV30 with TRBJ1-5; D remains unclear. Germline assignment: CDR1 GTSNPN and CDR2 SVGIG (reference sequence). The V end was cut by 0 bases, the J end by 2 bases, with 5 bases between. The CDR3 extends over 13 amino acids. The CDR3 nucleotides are TGTGCCTGGAGTGTAAATGGCAATCAGCCCCAGCATTTT. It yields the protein CAWSVNGNQPQHF.

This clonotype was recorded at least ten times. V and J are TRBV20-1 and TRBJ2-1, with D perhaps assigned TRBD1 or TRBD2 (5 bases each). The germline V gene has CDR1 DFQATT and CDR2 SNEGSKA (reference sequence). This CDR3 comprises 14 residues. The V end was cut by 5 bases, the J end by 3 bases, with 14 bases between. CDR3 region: CSADGTGSYNEQFF. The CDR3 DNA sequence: TGCAGTGCTGACGGGACGGGGAGCTACAATGAGCAGTTCTTC.

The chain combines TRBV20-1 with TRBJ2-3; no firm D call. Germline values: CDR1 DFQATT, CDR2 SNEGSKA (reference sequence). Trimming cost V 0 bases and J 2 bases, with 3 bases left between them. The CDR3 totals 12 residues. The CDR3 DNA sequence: TGCAGTGCTAGAGAGCCCACAGATACGCAGTATTTT. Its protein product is CSAREPTDTQYF.

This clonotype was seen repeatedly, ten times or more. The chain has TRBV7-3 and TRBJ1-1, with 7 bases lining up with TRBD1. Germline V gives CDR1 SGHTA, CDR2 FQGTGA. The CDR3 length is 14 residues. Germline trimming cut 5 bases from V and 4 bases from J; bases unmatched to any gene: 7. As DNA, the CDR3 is TGTGCCAGCAGCGCGGACAGGAGCAGCACTGAAGCTTTCTTT. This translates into CASSADRSSTEAFF.

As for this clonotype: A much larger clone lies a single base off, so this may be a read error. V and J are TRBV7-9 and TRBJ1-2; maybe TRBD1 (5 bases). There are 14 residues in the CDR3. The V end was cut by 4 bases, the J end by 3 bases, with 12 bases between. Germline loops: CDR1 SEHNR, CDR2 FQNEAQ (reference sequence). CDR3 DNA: TGTGCCAGCAGCTCCCGTGCAGGGTACTATGGCTACACCTTC. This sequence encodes CASSSRAGYYGYTF.

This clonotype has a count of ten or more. This CDR3 is CASSFSRTGLNNEQFF. The CDR3 DNA reads TGCGCCAGCAGCTTTAGTCGGACAGGGCTAAACAATGAGCAGTTCTTC. The chain recombines TRBV5-1 with TRBJ2-1, with TRBD1 matching over 8 bases. Germline V gene lookup returns CDR1 SGHRS and CDR2 YFSETQ. V lost 2 bases, J lost 5 bases, and 9 bases stayed unmatched. The length of the CDR3 is 16 residues.

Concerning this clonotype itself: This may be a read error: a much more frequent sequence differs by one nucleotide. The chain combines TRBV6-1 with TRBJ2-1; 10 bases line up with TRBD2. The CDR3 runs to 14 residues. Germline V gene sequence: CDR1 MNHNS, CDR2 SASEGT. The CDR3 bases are TGTGCCAGCAGCGGACTAGCGGAGTACAATGGGCAGTTCTTC. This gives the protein CASSGLAEYNGQFF.

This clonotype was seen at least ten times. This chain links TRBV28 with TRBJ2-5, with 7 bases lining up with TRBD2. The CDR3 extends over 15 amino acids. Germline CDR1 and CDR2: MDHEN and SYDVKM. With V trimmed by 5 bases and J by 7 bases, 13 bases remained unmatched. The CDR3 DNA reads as TGTGCCAGCAGTCATTATGGGGGGGGTATGGGGACCCAGTACTTC. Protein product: CASSHYGGGMGTQYF.

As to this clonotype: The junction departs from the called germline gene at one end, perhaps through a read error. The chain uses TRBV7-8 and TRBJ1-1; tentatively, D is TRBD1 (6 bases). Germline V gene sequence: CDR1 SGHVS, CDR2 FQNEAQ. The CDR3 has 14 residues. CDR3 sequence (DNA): TGTGCCAACAGCCCGGGGGCCCACAACACTGAAGCTTTCTTT. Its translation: CANSPGAHNTEAFF.

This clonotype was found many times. CDR3 nucleotide sequence: TGTGCCAGCAGCCCCGGACTGGTCTCCTACGAGCAGTACTTC. Its translation is CASSPGLVSYEQYF. V usage is TRBV11-3 and J usage is TRBJ2-7; D may be TRBD2 (5 bases). The germline gives CDR1 SGHNT, CDR2 YENEEA. The CDR3 consists of 14 residues. V lost 5 bases and J lost 0, with 11 bases in between.

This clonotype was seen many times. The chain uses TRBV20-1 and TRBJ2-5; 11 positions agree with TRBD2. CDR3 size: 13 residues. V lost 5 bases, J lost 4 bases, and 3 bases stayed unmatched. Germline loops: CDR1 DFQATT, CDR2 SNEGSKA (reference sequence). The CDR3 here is CSAASGGIETQYF. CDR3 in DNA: TGCAGTGCTGCTAGCGGGGGGATAGAGACCCAGTACTTC.

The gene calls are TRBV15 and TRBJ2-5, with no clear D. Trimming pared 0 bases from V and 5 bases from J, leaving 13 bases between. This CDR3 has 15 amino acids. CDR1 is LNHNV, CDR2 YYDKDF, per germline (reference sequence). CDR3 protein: CATSRDVPVRETQYF. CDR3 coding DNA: TGTGCCACCAGCAGAGATGTCCCAGTTCGGGAGACCCAGTACTTC.

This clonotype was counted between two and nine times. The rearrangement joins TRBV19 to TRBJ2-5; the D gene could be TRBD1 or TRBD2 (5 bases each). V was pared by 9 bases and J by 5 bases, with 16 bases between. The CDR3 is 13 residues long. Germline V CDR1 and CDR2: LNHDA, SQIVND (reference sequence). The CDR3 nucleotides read TGTGCCAGCGGGACCAGGGATCTGGAGACCCAGTACTTC. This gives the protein CASGTRDLETQYF.

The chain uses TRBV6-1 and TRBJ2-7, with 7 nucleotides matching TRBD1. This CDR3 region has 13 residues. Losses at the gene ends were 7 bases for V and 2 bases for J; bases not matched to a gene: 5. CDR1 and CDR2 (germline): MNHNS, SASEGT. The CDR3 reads CASTSTGTYEQYF. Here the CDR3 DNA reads TGTGCCAGCACCTCGACAGGGACCTACGAGCAGTACTTC.

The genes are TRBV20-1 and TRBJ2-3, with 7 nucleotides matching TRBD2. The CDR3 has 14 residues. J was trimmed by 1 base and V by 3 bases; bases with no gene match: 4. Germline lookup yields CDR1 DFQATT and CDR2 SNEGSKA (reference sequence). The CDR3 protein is CSASRAGGTDTQYF. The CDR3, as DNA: TGCAGTGCTAGTAGGGCGGGGGGCACAGATACGCAGTATTTT.